Each of the 2 T cell receptor beta chains below was sequenced from the same sample in a study of spatial heterogeneity in lung cancer (dated by TCRdb to the late 2010s). Libraries were built with 5' RACE. For sequencing, a NextSeq 500 was employed. TCRdb passed the public sequencing reads through fastp at Q25 and MiXCR, retaining productive beta sequences. Rows merge per CDR3 protein into single entries with the most common DNA and genes. Present in this sample are some 100,000 distinct CDR3 sequences, approximately 8.6% of which were seen just once. The top ten clonotypes cover about 7.1% of the sample. The sample's time point label, in plain terms: sample taken at primary tumor resection. Without any cell sorting, TCR sequencing was performed on whole RNA extracted either from tumor and nontumor lung tissue or from cryopreserved PBMC samples. The sequences come from PBMCs, collected at surgery. Receptor source: a male donor with early-stage non-small cell lung cancer.

Only a few counts were recorded for this clonotype. The chain recombines TRBV7-3 with TRBJ2-1; TRBD2 matches at 9 bases. The CDR3 totals 18 residues. Germline CDR1 reads SGHTA; CDR2 reads FQGTGA. V lost 0 bases and J lost 6; bases outside the gene matches: 12. The DNA for the CDR3 is TGTGCCAGCAGCTTAACTAGCCCAACCCTAGCGGGGATCAATGAGCAGTTCTTC. Translated, it gives CASSLTSPTLAGINEQFF.

The chain has TRBV5-1 and TRBJ2-2; no clear D gene. Trimming pared 4 bases from V and 6 bases from J, leaving 13 bases between. The germline V gene encodes CDR1 SGHRS and CDR2 YFSETQ. The CDR3 consists of 14 residues. CDR3 amino acids: CASSPLDPAGELFF. Written as DNA, the CDR3 is TGCGCCAGCAGCCCCTTAGACCCGGCCGGGGAGCTGTTTTTT.